These 10 T cell receptor beta chains share one sample of origin, sequenced in a study of blood T cell repertoires in COVID-19. Produced via immunoSEQ multiplex PCR; TCRdb's table is partial and in-frame only. This sample carries about 200,000 clones, roughly 90% of them seen once, and the ten largest clones take approximately 2%. Sequencing input: PBMCs or T cells enriched from blood (not recorded which). These receptors all stem from a woman aged 30 to 39 who had recovered from COVID-19.

This clone was observed once. The chain carries TRBV27 and TRBJ1-2; 11 nucleotides agree with TRBD1. CDR1 and CDR2 (germline): MNHEY, SMNVEV (reference sequence). With 4 bases clipped from V and 7 bases from J, the junction kept 8 bases outside the gene matches. The CDR3 is made up of 15 amino acids. The CDR3: CASSSSGTGGGGYTF. CDR3 bases: TGTGCCAGCAGTTCCTCCGGGACAGGGGGGGGTGGCTACACCTTC.

The J gene is TRBJ1-2, the V gene TRBV2; D gene unclear. V lost 3 bases to trimming and J lost 7 bases, with 12 bases between them. The CDR3 runs 13 residues. Germline lookup yields CDR1 SNHLY and CDR2 FYNNEI. The CDR3 loop reads CASSEGRESGYTF. In DNA, the CDR3 is TGTGCCAGCAGTGAGGGGAGGGAGAGTGGCTACACCTTC.

This sequence joins TRBV3-1 (or the pseudogene TRBV3-2) and TRBJ1-5; tentatively, D is TRBD1 (5 bases). The germline V gene has CDR1 LGHDT and CDR2 YNNKEL (reference sequence). V was cut by 2 bases and J by 6 bases, with 5 bases left in between. The CDR3 length is 12 residues. The CDR3 DNA follows: TGTGCCAGCAGCCAAAGGGGTCAGCCCCAGCATTTT. This gives the protein CASSQRGQPQHF.

The CDR3 sequence: CASSLATASGELYNEQFF. The CDR3 nucleotides are TGTGCCAGCAGCTTAGCGACGGCTAGCGGAGAACTTTACAATGAGCAGTTCTTC. V is TRBV7-2 and J is TRBJ2-1; TRBD2 matches 7 bases. CDR1 and CDR2 from the germline V gene are SGHTA and FQGNSA. V lost 0 bases and J lost 4; bases outside the gene matches: 12. The CDR3 spans 18 residues.

The chain uses TRBV5-4 and TRBJ2-3; D call uncertain. CDR3 length: 14 amino acids. Germline assignment: CDR1 SGHNT and CDR2 YYREEE (reference sequence). V was clipped by 0 bases and J by 2 bases, with 7 bases between them. This CDR3 reads CASSLAPFTDTQYF. In nucleotides, the CDR3 is TGTGCCAGCAGCTTGGCTCCTTTCACAGATACGCAGTATTTT.

CDR3: CASSQDRASNQPQHF. CDR3 sequence (DNA): TGCGCCAGCAGCCAAGACAGGGCTAGCAATCAGCCCCAGCATTTT. The rearrangement links TRBV4-1 to TRBJ1-5; D might be TRBD1 (5 bases). The CDR3 length is 15 residues. Germline V gene sequence: CDR1 MGHRA, CDR2 YSYEKL. Between the trimmed V and J ends, which lost 0 bases and 0 bases, there was a span of 6 bases.

The chain couples TRBV5-1 to TRBJ1-1, with 7 bases lining up with TRBD1. In germline, CDR1 is SGHRS, CDR2 YFSETQ. Trimming took 7 bases from V and 1 from J; bases not matched to a gene: 7. The CDR3 sequence is 14 residues long. The CDR3 reads CASGPGQPNTEAFF. CDR3 sequence (DNA): TGCGCCAGCGGACCGGGACAGCCGAACACTGAAGCTTTCTTT.

The chain couples TRBV20-1 to TRBJ1-5; maybe TRBD1 (5 bases). The CDR3 sequence is 13 residues long. With 3 bases removed from V and 3 bases from J, the gap between germline ends came to 9 bases. CDR1 and CDR2 from the germline V gene are DFQATT and SNEGSKA (reference sequence). The DNA of the CDR3 is TGCAGTGCTAGTCGACAGAACAATCAGCCCCAGCATTTT. Translated, it gives CSASRQNNQPQHF.

The CDR3 sequence: CASLRGGSYNEQFF. The DNA for the CDR3 is TGTGCCAGCCTTAGGGGCGGGAGCTACAATGAGCAGTTCTTC. J is TRBJ2-1 and V is TRBV28; TRBD2 matches 7 bases. The length of the CDR3 is 14 residues. Germline V gives CDR1 MDHEN, CDR2 SYDVKM. The V gene end was trimmed by 8 bases and the J gene end by 3 bases; junction bases not matched to a gene: 7.

The V gene is TRBV30, the J gene TRBJ2-5; D possibly corresponds to TRBD2 (6 bases). The length of the CDR3 is 13 residues. Germline assignment: CDR1 GTSNPN and CDR2 SVGIG (reference sequence). V was shortened by 7 bases and J by 5 bases, with 17 bases between the two germline ends. This CDR3 reads CASLRRDGETQYF. The CDR3 DNA follows: TGTGCCTCCCTTCGGAGGGATGGGGAGACCCAGTACTTC.